A single sample is the source of the 9 T cell receptor beta chains below, sequenced in a study of control samples from healthy donors and cancer patients. Clones were read by immunoSEQ multiplex PCR, and TCRdb kept only the in-frame ones, dropping some. Of about 190,000 clones in the sample, 91% were seen once. Sequencing used blood. The source of these receptors is a man aged 25 to 45 in good health.

The rearrangement uses TRBV30 and TRBJ1-5, with D unresolved. The germline V gene has CDR1 GTSNPN and CDR2 SVGIG (reference sequence). This CDR3 is built from 11 residues. The V end was cut by 5 bases, the J end by 9 bases, with 11 bases between. As DNA, the CDR3 is TGTGCCTGGGACTCAGGAGGGCCCCAGCATTTT. This codes for CAWDSGGPQHF.

The chain couples TRBV7-9 to TRBJ1-3; 9 bases are a match to TRBD1. CDR3 length: 14 amino acids. V lost 6 bases to trimming and J lost 4 bases; unmatched junction nucleotides: 4. Germline loops: CDR1 SEHNR, CDR2 FQNEAQ (reference sequence). This CDR3 reads CASSTTGGGNTIYF. In DNA, the CDR3 is TGTGCCAGCAGTACTACAGGGGGCGGAAACACCATATATTTT. Complete variable domain (other parts from reference TRBV7-9 and TRBJ1-3): DTGVSQNPRHKITKRGQNVTFRCDPISEHNRLYWYRQTLGQGPEFLTYFQNEAQLEKSRLLSDRFSAERPKGSFSTLEIQRTEQGDSAMYLCASSTTGGGNTIYFGEGSWLTVV.

This rearrangement joins TRBV24-1 to TRBJ1-6, with D tentatively TRBD1 (6 bases). The ends were cut back, 7 bases at V and 8 bases at J, with 41 bases in the middle. This CDR3 comprises 23 residues. Germline V gene lookup returns CDR1 KGHDR and CDR2 SFDVKD. The DNA of the CDR3 is TGTGCCACCAGGGTCCCTCGGGCGGTCCCAGAGGAGATCAGGGCGAGGGGGGATTCACCCCTCCACTTT. Its protein is CATRVPRAVPEEIRARGDSPLHF.

V is TRBV10-3 and J is TRBJ2-7, with 7 bases that match TRBD2. V gave up 5 bases and J gave up 4 bases; unmatched junction bases: 11. Germline CDR1 ENHRY, CDR2 SYGVKD. The CDR3 length is 15 residues. The CDR3 DNA reads as TGTGCCATCAGTCCAGCTAGCGGTGCTAATTACGAGCAGTACTTC. Its translation is CAISPASGANYEQYF.

The rearrangement joins TRBV3-1 (or the pseudogene TRBV3-2) to TRBJ1-5; a weak D match, TRBD1 (6 bases). Trimming took 1 base from V and 5 from J, leaving 15 bases between them. The CDR3 sequence is 16 residues long. The germline V gene encodes CDR1 LGHDT and CDR2 YNNKEL (reference sequence). The DNA of the CDR3 is TGTGCCAGCAGCCAAGGGACACACAGGGACCATCAGCCCCAGCATTTT. Protein product: CASSQGTHRDHQPQHF.

This chain's CDR3 is CASSPQGPPQHF. CDR3 sequence (DNA): TGTGCCAGCAGCCCTCAGGGTCCGCCCCAGCATTTT. V and J are TRBV7-2 and TRBJ1-5, with D perhaps matching TRBD1 (5 bases). Germline V gene data show CDR1 as SGHTA and CDR2 as FQGNSA. CDR3 length: 12 amino acids. V lost 5 bases to trimming and J lost 9 bases, with 11 bases between them.

This rearrangement joins TRBV30 to TRBJ2-3; 10 bases map to TRBD2. Per germline, CDR1 GTSNPN and CDR2 SVGIG (reference sequence). CDR3 length equals 15 residues. J lost 2 bases, V lost 2 bases, and 4 bases had no gene match. Here the CDR3 reads CAWSSAGGITDTQYF. The CDR3 DNA follows: TGTGCCTGGAGTTCAGCGGGGGGGATCACAGATACGCAGTATTTT.

V usage is TRBV6-5 and J usage is TRBJ1-6; D ambiguous. This CDR3 has 15 amino acids. V shed 8 bases and J shed 7 bases, with 18 bases lying between them. Germline V gene data show CDR1 as MNHEY and CDR2 as SVGAGI. For the CDR3, the DNA is TGTGCCAGCTCAACACGGTCCAACACGAATTCACCCCTCCACTTT. This encodes CASSTRSNTNSPLHF.

This clone was detected once. V gene TRBV5-8 combines with J gene TRBJ1-4; possible D gene TRBD1, 6 bases. This CDR3 spans 17 amino acids. The germline gives CDR1 SGHTS, CDR2 YDEGEE. The V end lost 4 bases, the J end lost 0 bases, and 16 bases lay between the germline ends. CDR3 sequence: CASSPGQTSATNEKLFF. The CDR3 DNA reads as TGTGCCAGCAGCCCCGGACAGACCAGTGCAACTAATGAAAAACTGTTTTTT.